The text below deals with one TCR beta chain. The antigen is undetermined. This specimen belongs to a study of T cell responses to AZD1222 COVID-19 vaccine. In the study overall: Second-dose groups at about 4 or about 12 weeks were pooled.

TCRdb's table, derived via immunoSEQ multiplex PCR, lists solely in-frame clones and lacks some. The table has roughly 150,000 clones, about 91% seen once. Study outcomes and limitations: Clonal diversity was possibly underestimated, and white British individuals and females predominated among donors. Repertoire sampling occurred only after the peak T cell response. Only 6 or 7 AZD1222 recipients tested seropositive at baseline.

This TCR came from an adult in good health. The sample here was peripheral blood, taken on day 0 of AZD1222 vaccination.

Here the CDR3 DNA reads TGTGCTAGTGGTTTGACTAGCGGGGGGTACACAGATACGCAGTATTTT. It translates to CASGLTSGGYTDTQYF. The V gene is TRBV12-5, the J gene TRBJ2-3, with TRBD2 matching 12 bases. The CDR3 is made up of 16 amino acids. Losses at the gene ends were 2 bases for V and 2 bases for J; bases not matched to a gene: 2. Per germline, CDR1 LGHNT and CDR2 FRNRAP.